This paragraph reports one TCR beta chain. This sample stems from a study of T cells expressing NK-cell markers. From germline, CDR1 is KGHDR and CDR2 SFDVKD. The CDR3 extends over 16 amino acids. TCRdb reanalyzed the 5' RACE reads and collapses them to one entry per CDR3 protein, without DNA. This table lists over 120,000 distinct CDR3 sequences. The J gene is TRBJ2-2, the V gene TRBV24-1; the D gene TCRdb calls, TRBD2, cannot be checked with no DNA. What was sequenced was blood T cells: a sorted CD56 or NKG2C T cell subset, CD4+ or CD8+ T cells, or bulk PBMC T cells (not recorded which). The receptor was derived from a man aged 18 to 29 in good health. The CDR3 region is CATSDDPRTSTGELFF.